One sample yielded the 16 T cell receptor beta chains listed below, sequenced in a study of blood T cell repertoires in COVID-19. TCRdb's copy holds only in-frame clones and misses some; the assay was immunoSEQ multiplex PCR. The profile shows about 370,000 clones, nearly 90% of them singletons. Sequencing was performed on peripheral blood. The receptors derive from a man younger than 30 with active or convalescent COVID-19.

This clone was observed once. The chain uses TRBV14 and TRBJ2-7; 9 nucleotides line up with TRBD1. This CDR3 contains 20 residues. Germline V lookup: CDR1 SGHDN, CDR2 FVKESK. V gave up 0 bases and J gave up 7 bases; unmatched junction bases: 22. CDR3 nucleotide sequence: TGTGCCAGCAGCCAAGATTTTTTGGACAGGGGAATATTGGCTACTGAAGAGCAGTACTTC. Translated, it gives CASSQDFLDRGILATEEQYF.

This clone was observed a single time. V and J are TRBV15 and TRBJ2-1; D perhaps matches TRBD2 (6 bases). CDR3 length: 17 residues. V gave up 4 bases and J gave up 6 bases, with 22 bases separating them. The germline CDR1 and CDR2 sequences are LNHNV and YYDKDF (reference sequence). The CDR3 loop is CATSTPRLGTRSNEQFF. CDR3 sequence (DNA): TGTGCCACCAGCACCCCTCGCTTAGGGACTCGATCCAATGAGCAGTTCTTC.

The chain links TRBV7-3 to TRBJ2-1; D might be TRBD1 (6 bases). The CDR3 sequence is 15 residues long. V shed 1 base and J shed 10 bases, with 17 bases lying between them. Germline V gives CDR1 SGHTA, CDR2 FQGTGA. CDR3: CASSLSGYGRGEQFF. The CDR3 DNA reads as TGTGCCAGCAGCTTAAGCGGATATGGTAGGGGGGAGCAGTTCTTC.

The chain joins TRBV4-1 to TRBJ1-1; perhaps TRBD1 as D (5 bases). Trimming stripped 4 bases from V and 1 base from J, with 10 bases between. The length of the CDR3 is 14 residues. Germline-derived CDR1 and CDR2 are MGHRA and YSYEKL. For the CDR3, the DNA is TGCGCCAGCAGCCGAACGCAGGGGAACACTGAAGCTTTCTTT. This sequence encodes CASSRTQGNTEAFF.

This rearrangement joins TRBV5-5 to TRBJ1-2; no definite D call. The germline V gene has CDR1 SGHKS and CDR2 YYEKEE (reference sequence). V was pared by 2 bases and J by 2 bases, with 4 bases between. The CDR3 runs to 12 residues. Written as DNA, the CDR3 is TGTGCCAGCAGCTTCTCCAACTATGGCTACACCTTC. Protein product: CASSFSNYGYTF.

The V and J genes are TRBV7-8 and TRBJ2-3; TRBD2 agrees at 8 bases. This CDR3 is 15 amino acids long. V trimming: 1 base; J trimming: 1 base; junction bases outside the gene matches: 1. Germline CDR1 and CDR2: SGHVS and FQNEAQ. The CDR3 sequence: CASSLDGRGTDTQYF. The CDR3 DNA follows: TGTGCCAGCAGCTTAGACGGGAGGGGCACAGATACGCAGTATTTT.

In its sample, this clone was seen a few times. Other nucleotide sequences in the sample specify the same CDR3. The chain has TRBV3-1 (or the pseudogene TRBV3-2) and TRBJ1-2, with 11 bases lining up with TRBD1. The V gene end was trimmed by 4 bases and the J gene end by 6 bases; junction bases not matched to a gene: 1. The CDR3 covers 13 residues. From germline, CDR1 is LGHDT and CDR2 YNNKEL (reference sequence). CDR3 sequence: CASSRTGGDGYTF. The DNA of the CDR3 is TGTGCCAGCAGCCGGACAGGGGGCGATGGCTACACCTTC.

This chain connects TRBV5-6 to TRBJ1-1; D unresolved. The CDR3 length is 16 residues. Germline CDR1 SGHDT, CDR2 YYEEEE. V shed 4 bases and J shed 3 bases, with 19 bases lying between them. CDR3 bases: TGTGCCAGCAGCACTGGCGGGTTGGGTTTTGACACTGAAGCTTTCTTT. The encoded protein is CASSTGGLGFDTEAFF. The entire variable domain, with the rest obtained from reference TRBV5-6 and TRBJ1-1, is as follows: DAGVTQSPTHLIKTRGQQVTLRCSPKSGHDTVSWYQQALGQGPQFIFQYYEEEERQRGNFPDRFSGHQFPNYSSELNVNALLLGDSALYLCASSTGGLGFDTEAFFGQGTRLTVV.

This chain links TRBV7-3 with TRBJ2-1, with TRBD1 matching 10 bases. Germline CDR1 and CDR2: SGHTA and FQGTGA. The CDR3 has 13 residues. The junction had 4 bases not matched to a gene; V was cut back by 0 bases and J by 14 bases. The CDR3 spells CASSLTLGTGEFF. The CDR3 nucleotides are TGTGCCAGCAGCTTAACCTTAGGGACAGGGGAGTTCTTC.

This chain connects TRBV9 to TRBJ2-3, with D maybe TRBD2 (5 bases). Trimming took 0 bases from V and 2 from J, leaving 7 bases between them. CDR1 is SGDLS and CDR2 is YYNGEE in the germline V gene. The length of the CDR3 is 14 residues. DNA of the CDR3: TGTGCCAGCAGCGTAGACGGGAACACAGATACGCAGTATTTT. Encoded protein: CASSVDGNTDTQYF.

The chain uses TRBV6-5 and TRBJ2-7, with TRBD2 matching 8 bases. The J segment lost 5 bases and the V segment lost 7 bases, leaving 7 bases of the junction unmatched. This CDR3 is 13 amino acids long. Per germline, CDR1 MNHEY and CDR2 SVGAGI. CDR3 nucleotides: TGTGCCAGCACGGGGGGGAGACTCCACGAGCAGTACTTC. Its translation is CASTGGRLHEQYF.

This sequence joins TRBV9 and TRBJ1-2; D might be TRBD1 (6 bases). Between the trimmed V and J ends, which lost 0 bases and 7 bases, there was a span of 13 bases. Per the germline V gene, CDR1 is SGDLS and CDR2 is YYNGEE. This CDR3 is 14 amino acids long. DNA of the CDR3: TGTGCCAGCAGCGTAGCTAGTAAGGGGGTTGGCTACACCTTC. Protein sequence: CASSVASKGVGYTF.

This chain joins TRBV7-2 and TRBJ2-3, with D maybe TRBD2 (6 bases). V was clipped by 6 bases and J by 0 bases, with 13 bases between them. There are 15 residues in the CDR3. Germline V lookup: CDR1 SGHTA, CDR2 FQGNSA. This chain's CDR3 is CASRKLAFSTDTQYF. The CDR3 DNA is TGTGCCAGCAGGAAACTAGCTTTTAGCACAGATACGCAGTATTTT.

This chain uses TRBV9 with TRBJ2-7, with TRBD2 as a possible D gene (5 bases). The V gene lost 0 bases and the J gene lost 2 bases, with 12 bases spanning the gap. CDR3 length equals 15 residues. Germline CDR1 SGDLS, CDR2 YYNGEE. CDR3 sequence: CASSVAAGKTYEQYF. CDR3 DNA: TGTGCCAGCAGCGTAGCGGCCGGGAAAACCTACGAGCAGTACTTC.

The table lists this clone with a count of one. The rearrangement links TRBV5-1 to TRBJ2-2, with a possible D match to TRBD1 (6 bases). The germline CDR1 and CDR2 sequences are SGHRS and YFSETQ. This CDR3 is built from 15 residues. Trimming shortened V by 4 bases and J by 8 bases, and 18 bases separated the two germline ends. DNA for the CDR3: TGCGCCAGCAGCCCGGACAGTAGGCTCGCGGGGGAGCTGTTTTTT. Translating gives CASSPDSRLAGELFF.

The CDR3 DNA reads TGTGCCACTTCGTCCCTGGCGAACACTGAAGCTTTCTTT. Encoded protein: CATSSLANTEAFF. The chain has TRBV2 and TRBJ1-1; D unresolved. V lost 10 bases and J lost 1, with 13 bases in between. CDR1 and CDR2 (germline): SNHLY, FYNNEI. This CDR3 region has 13 residues.